These 17 T cell receptor beta chains share one sample of origin, sequenced in a study of blood T cell repertoires in COVID-19. Data came from immunoSEQ multiplex PCR; TCRdb stores just in-frame clones and leaves some out. The sample lists roughly 100,000 clones, 81% occurring once. The sequenced sample consisted of peripheral blood. The source is a man at least 80 years old with COVID-19, enrolled during active disease.

CDR3 in DNA: TGTGCCAGCAGTCATAGACTAGCCGAGCAGTACTTC. This encodes CASSHRLAEQYF. The chain links TRBV6-5 to TRBJ2-7; TRBD2 agrees at 7 bases. The CDR3 loop spans 12 amino acids. V lost 5 bases and J lost 6; bases outside the gene matches: 4. Germline assignment: CDR1 MNHEY and CDR2 SVGAGI.

This clone was recorded once. This chain's CDR3 is CATSDLRSSAGYTF. The CDR3 DNA reads as TGTGCCACCAGTGATCTACGTTCTAGCGCTGGCTACACCTTC. The chain has TRBV24-1 and TRBJ1-2; D remains unclear. Trimming pared 3 bases from V and 7 bases from J, leaving 14 bases between. Germline loops: CDR1 KGHDR, CDR2 SFDVKD. The length of the CDR3 is 14 residues.

This chain connects TRBV9 to TRBJ2-7, with 14 bases that match TRBD2. The CDR3 loop spans 14 amino acids. Germline trimming cut 4 bases from V and 5 bases from J; bases unmatched to any gene: 2. CDR1 is SGDLS, CDR2 YYNGEE, per germline. As DNA, the CDR3 is TGTGCCAGCAGCCCGGGACTAGCGGGAGACGAGCAGTACTTC. Translating gives CASSPGLAGDEQYF.

The chain joins TRBV6-6 to TRBJ2-7; D call uncertain. V gave up 5 bases and J gave up 4 bases, with 6 bases separating them. CDR3 length: 11 amino acids. CDR1 and CDR2 from the germline V gene are MNHNY and SVGAGI (reference sequence). CDR3 sequence reads: CASSRGYEQYF. The CDR3 DNA reads as TGTGCCAGCAGTCGCGGTTACGAGCAGTACTTC.

The rearrangement joins TRBV25-1 to TRBJ1-2; D remains ambiguous. The CDR3 totals 12 residues. V was trimmed by 0 bases and J by 4 bases, leaving 3 bases between them. Germline assignment: CDR1 MGHDK and CDR2 SYGVNS. The CDR3 loop reads CASSEYSYGYTF. The CDR3 DNA reads as TGTGCCAGCAGTGAATACAGCTATGGCTACACCTTC.

This clone was seen a handful of times. The chain couples TRBV4-1 to TRBJ2-1; tentatively, D is TRBD2 (6 bases). Germline V gene sequence: CDR1 MGHRA, CDR2 YSYEKL. Deletions cut 0 bases from V and 4 bases from J, with 19 bases between. This CDR3 contains 18 residues. The CDR3 reads CASSQEALGGGVYNEQFF. CDR3 sequence (DNA): TGCGCCAGCAGCCAAGAGGCCCTGGGTGGCGGGGTATACAATGAGCAGTTCTTC.

The sample holds one count of this clone. This chain joins TRBV6-1 and TRBJ1-6, with D perhaps matching TRBD1 (6 bases). This CDR3 is 16 amino acids long. V was clipped by 1 base and J by 6 bases, with 13 bases between them. Germline CDR1 reads MNHNS; CDR2 reads SASEGT. CDR3 amino acids: CASSEVTGLSNSPLHF. CDR3 DNA: TGTGCCAGCAGTGAAGTGACAGGCCTTTCTAATTCACCCCTCCACTTT.

This chain uses TRBV14 with TRBJ2-3; D is unresolved. The CDR3 totals 16 residues. V dropped 2 bases and J dropped 1 base, with 13 bases sitting between them. The germline CDR1 and CDR2 sequences are SGHDN and FVKESK. The CDR3: CASSQYRVPGTDTQYF. The CDR3 nucleotides are TGTGCCAGCAGCCAATACCGGGTTCCTGGCACAGATACGCAGTATTTT.

The V call is TRBV7-3, the J call TRBJ1-1, with unresolved D. CDR3 length equals 15 residues. The germline CDR1 and CDR2 sequences are SGHTA and FQGTGA. V was trimmed by 1 base and J by 1 base, leaving 10 bases between them. In DNA form, the CDR3 reads TGTGCCAGCAGCTTAAACCGGTTCTCGAACACTGAAGCTTTCTTT. Translating it yields CASSLNRFSNTEAFF.

The chain is built from TRBV30 and TRBJ1-5; no firm D call. The CDR3 consists of 15 residues. Germline V gene sequence: CDR1 GTSNPN, CDR2 SVGIG (reference sequence). The V end was cut by 0 bases, the J end by 5 bases, with 14 bases between. Here the CDR3 DNA reads TGTGCCTGGAGTGTTTCGGGGTTGAAGGATCAGCCCCAGCATTTT. Protein product: CAWSVSGLKDQPQHF.

CDR3 DNA: TGTGCCAGCAGAACCCCCGACAGGCCCTCTGGGGCCAACGTCCTGACTTTC. It encodes CASRTPDRPSGANVLTF. The V call is TRBV28, the J call TRBJ2-6; a weak D match, TRBD1 (6 bases). This CDR3 contains 17 residues. V was pared by 6 bases and J by 0 bases, with 15 bases between. CDR1 is MDHEN, CDR2 SYDVKM, per germline. The full variable domain, rest sourced from reference TRBV28 and TRBJ2-6, is DVKVTQSSRYLVKRTGEKVFLECVQDMDHENMFWYRQDPGLGLRLIYFSYDVKMKEKGDIPEGYSVSREKKERFSLILESASTNQTSMYLCASRTPDRPSGANVLTFGAGSRLTVL.

The chain uses TRBV6-6 and TRBJ2-1; possibly TRBD2 for D (5 bases). From germline, CDR1 is MNHNY and CDR2 SVGAGI (reference sequence). Trimming took off 5 bases at V and 7 bases at J, with 6 bases between the two ends. The CDR3 has 11 amino acids. This CDR3 is CASSRTNEQFF. In nucleotides, the CDR3 is TGTGCCAGCAGTAGGACTAATGAGCAGTTCTTC.

The chain uses TRBV3-1 (or the pseudogene TRBV3-2) and TRBJ1-2, with D maybe TRBD1 (5 bases). Between the trimmed V and J ends, which lost 2 bases and 4 bases, there was a span of 14 bases. From germline, CDR1 is LGHDT and CDR2 YNNKEL (reference sequence). The CDR3 runs to 15 residues. The CDR3 coding sequence is TGTGCCAGCAGCCAATATCCTCCGACAGCCTATGGCTACACCTTC. Translation gives CASSQYPPTAYGYTF.

Concerning this clone itself: A much larger clone sits a single nucleotide away, making a read error possible. The chain joins TRBV19 to TRBJ2-1; TRBD2 aligns across 12 bases. CDR3 length equals 15 residues. Germline CDR1 is LNHDA and CDR2 is SQIVND (reference sequence). The junction had 4 bases not matched to a gene; V was cut back by 5 bases and J by 5 bases. CDR3 nucleotides: TGTGCCAGTAGTTGGACTAGCGGGGAAAACAATGAGCAGTTCTTC. Translated, it gives CASSWTSGENNEQFF.

The chain joins TRBV27 to TRBJ1-1, with a weak D call TRBD1 (6 bases). Germline CDR1 MNHEY, CDR2 SMNVEV (reference sequence). The CDR3 is made up of 15 amino acids. Trimming removed 6 bases from V and 2 bases from J, with 16 bases in between. CDR3 in DNA: TGTGCCAGCAGGGACAGAATGGGACCTAACACTGAAGCTTTCTTT. Translating it yields CASRDRMGPNTEAFF.

The chain joins TRBV3-1 (or the pseudogene TRBV3-2) to TRBJ1-1, with a weak D call TRBD1 (5 bases). The V end lost 0 bases, the J end lost 1 base, and 18 bases lay between the germline ends. Germline values: CDR1 LGHDT, CDR2 YNNKEL (reference sequence). The CDR3 totals 18 residues. The CDR3 bases are TGTGCCAGCAGCCAAGATCGGCGTGGGGGGTCCGGGAACACTGAAGCTTTCTTT. This sequence encodes CASSQDRRGGSGNTEAFF.

This chain uses TRBV9 with TRBJ2-1; TRBD1 might be the D (6 bases). This CDR3 has 16 residues. V lost 3 bases and J lost 8, with 21 bases in between. The germline V gene has CDR1 SGDLS and CDR2 YYNGEE. In nucleotides, the CDR3 is TGTGCCAGCAGCGCAACCGGGACACAAGGCTTGTATGAGCAGTTCTTC. Protein sequence: CASSATGTQGLYEQFF.